Sequencing of this T cell receptor beta chain was carried out in a study of blood T cell repertoires in COVID-19. Turning to the study itself: Spain, Italy and the United States supplied samples that represented acute and convalescent COVID-19. T cells, B-cell-depleted T cells, or PBMCs provided the cDNA or gDNA that served as material.

This clone was seen a single time. The CDR3 is made up of 15 amino acids. CDR1 and CDR2 from the germline V gene are MNHEY and SMNVEV (reference sequence). V dropped 6 bases and J dropped 2; count of bases not matched to a gene: 6. Methods used by the authors: Amplification of reference gene primers provided the estimated nucleated cell counts. Sequencing was performed with immunoSEQ multiplex PCR; in TCRdb, only in-frame clones are kept and a portion is missing. That table is the source of V, J and clone size, and D and trimming were worked out from the DNA. The sample carries roughly 140,000 clones, 85% to 90% recorded once.

This chain links TRBV27 with TRBJ2-3; 9 bases are a match to TRBD2. Sequences were obtained from peripheral blood. The origin of this receptor is a man between 45 and 60 years old with active or convalescent COVID-19. The CDR3 region has the DNA TGTGCCAGCAGCTTACTAGCGGGTTACACAGATACGCAGTATTTT. This encodes CASSLLAGYTDTQYF.